The clone carrying this T cell receptor (beta chain) was counted a few times. Antigen specificity is unknown. This sample was included in a study of beta chain features in type 1 diabetes. Study observations and caveats: Among patients with Type 1 diabetes, TCRB CDR3s were moderately but significantly shorter in every one of the four CD4+ subsets.

A sort by CD45RO/CCR7/CD25/CD127/CD95/CD27 yielded CD4+ naive, central memory, regulatory and stem cell-like memory cells. Looked up from germline, CDR1 is SQVTM and CDR2 is ANQGSEA. The CDR3 contains 14 residues. V was cut by 6 bases and J by 4 bases, with 19 bases left in between. cDNA synthesis used the whole RNA isolate, giving expressed TCRB sequences. Method: immunoSEQ multiplex PCR; TCRdb's copy keeps in-frame clones and lacks some. The table records 400,000 to 600,000 clones, approximately 30% of them present only once. Sequenced: naive CD4+ T cells from blood. The chain combines TRBV29-1 with TRBJ2-7; D may be TRBD2 (5 bases). This receptor was taken from a man aged 18 to 35 in good health. CDR3 bases: TGCAGCGTAGAAACTAGTGGGAATTCGTACGAGCAGTACTTC. Protein: CSVETSGNSYEQYF.